This T cell receptor (beta chain) was identified during a study of shared clonotypes between healthy human individuals. Findings and caveats of the study: With a few donors compared, approximately 5.5% of naive CD4 clonotypes were shared. Even with large depth, rarefaction showed that sorted-subset sequencing was incomplete. Clonotypes shared by all four donors outscored non-shared clonotypes in generation probability.

Generated by immunoSEQ multiplex PCR, the TCRdb table keeps only in-frame clones and is missing some. The repertoire holds some 2,000,000 clones, with less than 95% as singletons. Looked up from germline, CDR1 is SSHAT and CDR2 is FNYEAQ (reference sequence). The CDR3 runs 16 residues. Naive CD8 cells, CD45RO-negative and positively selected for CCR7, excluded terminally differentiated effector memory CD45RA+ cells. Concerning this clone itself: The antigen remains unidentified. An end of the junction differs from the germline gene, which may be a read error.

The chain joins TRBV7-7 to TRBJ2-2; 9 positions agree with TRBD2. Sequencing was done on a sample of naive CD8+ T cells sorted from blood. The receptor was derived from a man between 18 and 29 years old in good health. CDR3 DNA: TGTGCTAGCAGCGGGGGCCTAGCGGGAAACACCGGGGAGCTGTTTTTT. Protein sequence: CASSGGLAGNTGELFF.